The entry that follows covers one T cell receptor beta chain sequence. The data stem from a study of T cell changes during pregnancy in multiple sclerosis. The protocol was immunoSEQ multiplex PCR, while the TCRdb copy is restricted to in-frame clones and leaves out a portion. The sample shows approximately 89,000 clones, 94% of them seen only once. Unmatched junction bases numbered 11, after V lost 4 bases and J lost 1 base. The germline V gene has CDR1 SGHRS and CDR2 YFSETQ. This CDR3 comprises 17 residues. Here the sequenced sample was peripheral blood, taken after pregnancy. The TCR originated in a female donor in good health, enrolled as a control in a pregnancy study. The V call is TRBV5-1, the J call TRBJ2-1, with 7 positions matching TRBD2. The CDR3 sequence is CASSPRGAGRSYNEQFF. The CDR3 DNA reads as TGCGCCAGCAGCCCCCGGGGAGCGGGACGGTCCTACAATGAGCAGTTCTTC.